The rows below give T cell receptor beta chains drawn from one sample of a study of cytomegalovirus exposure and HLA in healthy donors. Clones were read by immunoSEQ multiplex PCR, and TCRdb kept only the in-frame ones, dropping some. Here the sample spans about 140,000 clones, roughly 78% being singletons. Material for sequencing was PBMCs. The receptors originated from a man aged 30 to 39 in good health and CMV-seronegative. CDR3s include the opening cysteine and the closing phenylalanine or tryptophan. The D gene is left open where the match is weak. Rows may omit the clone size; those that give it use once, few, many or a size class.

J | D | V | size | DNA | CDR3
TRBJ2-1 | TRBD1 | TRBV9 | - | TGTGCCAGCAGCATTAGGGGGGACAGGGGTTTCTACAATGAGCAGTTCTTC | CASSIRGDRGFYNEQFF
TRBJ2-7 | - | TRBV19 | - | TGTGCCAGTAGTATGATCGACAGCTCCTACGAGCAGTACTTC | CASSMIDSSYEQYF
TRBJ2-1 | TRBD1 | TRBV28 | - | TGTGCCAGCAGTTTATGGGGACAGGGCTACAATGAGCAGTTCTTC | CASSLWGQGYNEQFF
TRBJ1-1 | TRBD1 | TRBV28 | few | TGTGCCAGCAGTGGGGACAGGAGGAACACTGAAGCTTTCTTT | CASSGDRRNTEAFF
TRBJ2-1 | TRBD1 | TRBV29-1 | - | TGCAGCGTTGACCTGGGACAGACGGACTACAATGAGCAGTTCTTC | CSVDLGQTDYNEQFF
TRBJ1-2 | - | TRBV7-9 | - | TGTGCCAGCAGCTTATTCCCCTCTGGCTACACCTTC | CASSLFPSGYTF
TRBJ1-4 | - | TRBV5-1 | once | TGCGCCAGCAGCATGGACAGACCCGATAATGAAAAACTGTTTTTT | CASSMDRPDNEKLFF
TRBJ1-1 | - | TRBV23-1 | - | TGCGCCAGCAGTGAAACAGGGATAGCCAATCTTGAAGCTTTCTTT | CASSETGIANLEAFF
TRBJ1-5 | - | TRBV28 | - | TGTGCCAGCAGTTTAGACACCTATAGCAATCAGCCCCAGCATTTT | CASSLDTYSNQPQHF
TRBJ2-7 | TRBD2 | TRBV10-3 | - | TGTGCCATATCTAGCGGGAGCCCATCCTACGAGCAGTACTTC | CAISSGSPSYEQYF
TRBJ1-2 | TRBD1 | TRBV18 | - | TGTGCCAGCTCACCACTTGCCGGACAGGGCACTAACTATGGCTACACCTTC | CASSPLAGQGTNYGYTF
TRBJ2-1 | TRBD2 | TRBV19 | - | TGTGCCAGTAGCGGGGGGTGGGGCAATGAGCAGTTCTTC | CASSGGWGNEQFF
TRBJ2-1 | - | TRBV6-6 | - | TGTGCCAGCATCCTTTCGGGTAACTCCTACAATGAGCAGTTCTTC | CASILSGNSYNEQFF
TRBJ2-5 | - | TRBV28 | - | TGTGCCAGCAGTTCACCCCCCCCAGCGGTCCAAGAGACCCAGTACTTC | CASSSPPPAVQETQYF
TRBJ1-1 | - | TRBV4-2 | - | TGTGCCAGCAGCCAGGAGGGGGGGGCGAGCACTGAAGCTTTCTTT | CASSQEGGASTEAFF
TRBJ2-3 | - | TRBV28 | - | TGTGCCAGCAGTTTACGCGGGACCTACACAGATACGCAGTATTTT | CASSLRGTYTDTQYF